This T cell receptor beta chain comes out of a study of naive and memory T cell subsets. This clonotype has ten or more counts. Its antigen is unknown. Per the germline V gene, CDR1 is MNHEY and CDR2 is SVGEGT. The CDR3 totals 15 residues. V was clipped by 5 bases and J by 0 bases; unmatched bases: 7. TCR cDNA received a 3' ligated oligonucleotide that carried a UMI. RNA was extracted from 2.5 to 3 ml of whole blood of healthy adults. Reverse transcription used DNase-treated unsorted total RNA, aiming for about 1 to 1000 ng. Study observations and caveats: TCR transcript changes with activation or differentiation may affect this RNA method.

Four PCR rounds used nested alpha and beta constant region primers plus the SP2 primer. Reverse transcription of blood and skin TCR RNA was primed at alpha and beta constant regions. One entry per CDR3 protein results from TCRdb running MiXCR on the UMI-ligation and nested PCR reads. The repertoire consists of more than 20,000 distinct CDR3 sequences, with roughly 5.2% occurring once and the leading ten covering 7% to 9%. The TCR originated in an adult in good health. Sequencing used blood. V is TRBV6-2 or TRBV6-3 and J is TRBJ2-7; TRBD2 aligns across 7 bases. As DNA, the CDR3 is TGTGCCAGCAGTACAACTAGCGCCAGCTCCTACGAGCAGTACTTC. Protein: CASSTTSASSYEQYF.